This entry lists 8 T cell receptor beta chains sequenced from one sample in a study of T cell responses to AZD1222 COVID-19 vaccine (dated by TCRdb to the early 2020s). The sample's time point label, in plain terms: baseline before first vaccination. Libraries were built with the immunoSEQ multiplex PCR assay. TCRdb limited this immuneACCESS table to in-frame rearrangements with V and J called. A share of clones is missing; checked studies link under half to unresolved V genes, and the rest is unexplained. The sample table lists some 190,000 clones, 85% to 90% of them with a count of one. The ten largest clonotypes hold 6.9% of the sample. The starting material was peripheral blood, obtained on day 0 of AZD1222 vaccination. The receptors derive from an adult in good health.

V is TRBV5-5 and J is TRBJ1-6; no definite D call. Germline V gene data show CDR1 as SGHKS and CDR2 as YYEKEE (reference sequence). There are 15 residues in the CDR3. The V and J ends lost 3 bases and 7 bases respectively, with 14 bases between them. CDR3 residues: CASSWGEITNSPLHF. The CDR3 nucleotides are TGTGCCAGCAGCTGGGGAGAGATTACGAATTCACCCCTCCACTTT.

The DNA for the CDR3 is TGTGCCAGCAGCAAGACAGGGAGCAACACCATATATTTT. Its protein is CASSKTGSNTIYF. The chain employs TRBV14 and TRBJ1-3, with 7 bases matching TRBD1. CDR3 length: 13 residues. V shed 5 bases and J 7 bases; nucleotides not matched to a gene: 5. Germline V gene data show CDR1 as SGHDN and CDR2 as FVKESK.

The V call is TRBV28, the J call TRBJ1-2; 10 bases are shared with TRBD1. Germline V CDR1 and CDR2: MDHEN, SYDVKM. This CDR3 contains 12 residues. Trimming took 4 bases from V and 14 from J; bases not matched to a gene: 7. The CDR3 coding sequence is TGTGCCAGCAGTTCCACGGACAGGGGGAGTACCTTC. It codes for CASSSTDRGSTF.

This clone was seen once. In nucleotides, the CDR3 is TGTGCCAGCAGCCAGTTACCTGGACTAGCGGGGGGGCAAGGCGGGGAGCTGTTTTTT. Residues: CASSQLPGLAGGQGGELFF. The gene calls are TRBV3-1 (or the pseudogene TRBV3-2) and TRBJ2-2, with 15 bases that match TRBD2. This CDR3 has 19 residues. The germline gives CDR1 LGHDT, CDR2 YNNKEL (reference sequence). V shed 3 bases, J shed 7 bases, and the junction held 12 bases outside the gene matches.

Here the CDR3 reads CASSSRLAGGLDTQYF. DNA of the CDR3: TGTGCCAGCAGCTCAAGACTAGCGGGGGGATTAGATACGCAGTATTTT. The rearrangement uses TRBV7-3 and TRBJ2-3, with TRBD2 matching 13 bases. There are 16 residues in the CDR3. V lost 4 bases to trimming and J lost 5 bases; unmatched junction nucleotides: 6. Germline V gives CDR1 SGHTA, CDR2 FQGTGA.

The chain joins TRBV6-2 or TRBV6-3 to TRBJ2-3; 8 nucleotides agree with TRBD1. Germline V gene sequence: CDR1 MNHEY, CDR2 SVGEGT. Trimming at V came to 4 bases and at J to 6 bases, leaving 12 bases not matched to a gene. The CDR3 is 16 residues long. The CDR3 region has the DNA TGTGCCAGCAGTTTCCGGACAGGGATAGAAGTCGATACGCAGTATTTT. It is translated as CASSFRTGIEVDTQYF.

This clone has more than one count but fewer than ten. The chain recombines TRBV3-1 (or the pseudogene TRBV3-2) with TRBJ2-1, with 10 bases identical to TRBD2. The V gene's germline CDR1 is LGHDT and CDR2 YNNKEL (reference sequence). The V and J ends lost 1 base and 8 bases, in that order; junction bases with no gene match: 2. This CDR3 has 14 residues. This CDR3 reads CASSQGGLAYEQFF. The CDR3 region has the DNA TGTGCCAGCAGCCAAGGGGGACTAGCGTATGAGCAGTTCTTC.

The genes are TRBV7-2 and TRBJ2-7; the D gene is possibly TRBD2 (6 bases). The germline V gene has CDR1 SGHTA and CDR2 FQGNSA. V was shortened by 2 bases and J by 0 bases, with 14 bases between the two germline ends. The CDR3 covers 16 residues. CDR3: CASSLPSGVPSYEQYF. CDR3 in DNA: TGTGCCAGCAGCTTACCCTCGGGGGTCCCCTCCTACGAGCAGTACTTC.